These 19 T cell receptor beta chains share one sample of origin, sequenced in a study of CD8+ T cells in alopecia areata. cDNA serving as the sequencing template came from extracted, reverse transcribed RNA. Profiled with immunoSEQ multiplex PCR; TCRdb holds only in-frame clones, not every one. Of approximately 150,000 clones detected, less than 65% appear once; the ten largest clones hold just over 35%. The sequenced sample was CD8+ T cells sorted from blood. These TCRs come from a human donor in good health.

The chain couples TRBV11-1 to TRBJ2-1, with D possibly matching TRBD1 (5 bases). The V end was cut by 1 base, the J end by 8 bases, with 9 bases between. This CDR3 is 13 amino acids long. Germline V gives CDR1 SGHAT, CDR2 FQDESV (reference sequence). CDR3 DNA: TGTGCCAGCAGCTTAGTGGGGCCAGATGAGCAGTTCTTC. This gives the protein CASSLVGPDEQFF. Together with reference TRBV11-1 and TRBJ2-1, the CDR3 gives the full variable domain: EAEVAQSPRYKITEKSQAVAFWCDPISGHATLYWYRQILGQGPELLVQFQDESVVDDSQLPKDRFSAERLKGVDSTLKIQPAELGDSAMYLCASSLVGPDEQFFGPGTRLTVL.

This chain connects TRBV6-5 to TRBJ1-2; 7 nucleotides agree with TRBD1. Germline V gene sequence: CDR1 MNHEY, CDR2 SVGAGI. This CDR3 is 11 amino acids long. The J segment lost 8 bases and the V segment lost 7 bases, leaving 4 bases of the junction unmatched. The CDR3 DNA follows: TGTGCCAGCACAGGGGGGCTGGGCTACACCTTC. This translates into CASTGGLGYTF.

This clone was seen only a few times. The chain is built from TRBV7-9 and TRBJ2-6, with 13 bases identical to TRBD2. The CDR3 runs to 17 residues. The J segment lost 2 bases and the V segment lost 7 bases, leaving 5 bases of the junction unmatched. The germline V gene has CDR1 SEHNR and CDR2 FQNEAQ (reference sequence). CDR3 in amino acids: CASTTTSGRAGANVLTF. The CDR3 nucleotides are TGTGCCAGCACCACTACTAGCGGGAGGGCTGGGGCCAACGTCCTGACTTTC.

This clone was recorded a few times. This chain joins TRBV29-1 and TRBJ2-7, with D perhaps TRBD1 (6 bases). This CDR3 region has 14 residues. Trimming removed 7 bases from V and 0 bases from J, with 16 bases in between. Per germline, CDR1 SQVTM and CDR2 ANQGSEA. CDR3 residues: CSAAGTTSSYEQYF. The CDR3 nucleotides read TGCAGCGCCGCCGGGACAACTAGCTCCTACGAGCAGTACTTC.

The chain uses TRBV5-1 and TRBJ2-3, with 11 nucleotides matching TRBD1. Trimming cost V 3 bases and J 1 base; bases outside gene matches: 7. This CDR3 has 17 amino acids. Germline CDR1 reads SGHRS; CDR2 reads YFSETQ. The CDR3: CASSSAGQGAGTDTQYF. The CDR3 DNA reads as TGCGCCAGCAGCTCTGCTGGACAGGGGGCTGGCACAGATACGCAGTATTTT.

This clone was seen a few times. The CDR3 sequence is CASSDPREGTGELFF. The CDR3 nucleotides are TGTGCCAGCAGTGACCCGCGGGAAGGTACCGGGGAGCTGTTTTTT. The chain carries TRBV2 and TRBJ2-2, with D possibly matching TRBD2 (6 bases). Germline V gene data show CDR1 as SNHLY and CDR2 as FYNNEI. This CDR3 is 15 amino acids long. Deletions cut 3 bases from V and 5 bases from J, with 13 bases between.

The rearrangement joins TRBV6-5 to TRBJ2-7, with D perhaps being TRBD1 or TRBD2 (5 bases each). This CDR3 is built from 12 residues. Germline V lookup: CDR1 MNHEY, CDR2 SVGAGI. V lost 7 bases, J lost 5 bases, and 12 bases lay in between. CDR3 in DNA: TGTGCCAGCACCCCGGGGCGGAACGAGCAGTACTTC. Translating gives CASTPGRNEQYF.

The chain employs TRBV7-9 and TRBJ2-1; maybe TRBD1 (6 bases). Germline V gene data show CDR1 as SEHNR and CDR2 as FQNEAQ (reference sequence). V was shortened by 8 bases and J by 5 bases, with 10 bases between the two germline ends. The CDR3 sequence is 12 residues long. The CDR3 loop reads CASRDIHNEQFF. DNA for the CDR3: TGTGCCAGCCGGGACATACACAATGAGCAGTTCTTC.

The chain employs TRBV9 and TRBJ1-2; 9 nucleotides line up with TRBD1. The CDR3 consists of 13 residues. Trimming cost V 6 bases and J 5 bases; bases outside gene matches: 5. The germline V gene has CDR1 SGDLS and CDR2 YYNGEE. CDR3 residues: CASTSGQGYGYTF. CDR3 nucleotides: TGTGCCAGCACCTCGGGACAGGGATATGGCTACACCTTC.

The chain has TRBV25-1 and TRBJ2-4, with D hard to call. Germline V gives CDR1 MGHDK, CDR2 SYGVNS. The CDR3 totals 11 residues. Trimming took 3 bases from V and 12 from J, leaving 9 bases between them. Here the CDR3 reads CASSDAYSQYF. Written as DNA, the CDR3 is TGTGCCAGCAGTGACGCGTATTCTCAGTACTTC.

V gene TRBV27 combines with J gene TRBJ2-6, with D uncertain. Trimming shortened V by 8 bases and J by 3 bases, and 20 bases separated the two germline ends. This CDR3 spans 17 amino acids. Germline loops: CDR1 MNHEY, CDR2 SMNVEV (reference sequence). This CDR3 reads CASCPPPGSRGANVLTF. CDR3 nucleotides: TGTGCCAGCTGCCCCCCGCCGGGCAGCCGTGGGGCCAACGTCCTGACTTTC. Full variable domain (missing parts from reference TRBV27 and TRBJ2-6): EAQVTQNPRYLITVTGKKLTVTCSQNMNHEYMSWYRQDPGLGLRQIYYSMNVEVTDKGDVPEGYKVSRKEKRNFPLILESPSPNQTSLYFCASCPPPGSRGANVLTFGAGSRLTVL.

The chain joins TRBV29-1 to TRBJ2-7; the D gene is possibly TRBD1 (6 bases). The CDR3 has 13 amino acids. Germline V gives CDR1 SQVTM, CDR2 ANQGSEA. Trimming cost V 5 bases and J 0 bases, with 11 bases left between them. CDR3 protein: CSVLGDNSYEQYF. The CDR3 nucleotides are TGCAGCGTTCTAGGGGACAACTCCTACGAGCAGTACTTC.

The chain joins TRBV25-1 to TRBJ1-1; D unresolved. Deletions cut 3 bases from V and 5 bases from J, with 10 bases between. The CDR3 runs to 13 residues. Germline V gene data show CDR1 as MGHDK and CDR2 as SYGVNS. The CDR3, as DNA: TGTGCCAGCAGTGAGGGGTTAGGAACTGAAGCTTTCTTT. Amino acid sequence: CASSEGLGTEAFF.

J is TRBJ2-5 and V is TRBV7-9; D is unclear. The CDR3 contains 14 residues. The V and J ends lost 0 bases and 5 bases respectively, with 10 bases between them. Germline V gene data show CDR1 as SEHNR and CDR2 as FQNEAQ (reference sequence). The CDR3: CASSLAAVWETQYF. The CDR3 DNA sequence: TGTGCCAGCAGCTTAGCGGCTGTCTGGGAGACCCAGTACTTC.

V and J are TRBV7-9 and TRBJ2-1, with a possible D match to TRBD2 (6 bases). This CDR3 has 15 amino acids. Trimming stripped 6 bases from V and 2 bases from J, with 14 bases between. Per the germline V gene, CDR1 is SEHNR and CDR2 is FQNEAQ (reference sequence). DNA for the CDR3: TGTGCCAGCAGTCGGGACTTCACACCCTACAATGAGCAGTTCTTC. Translating gives CASSRDFTPYNEQFF.

The count of this clone is one. The chain combines TRBV6-5 with TRBJ1-2; unclear D gene. Between the trimmed V and J ends, which lost 7 bases and 3 bases, there was a span of 15 bases. Germline values: CDR1 MNHEY, CDR2 SVGAGI. The length of the CDR3 is 14 residues. CDR3 residues: CASNSMGEDYGYTF. The CDR3 region has the DNA TGTGCCAGCAATTCGATGGGAGAGGACTATGGCTACACCTTC.

This clone was seen a handful of times. This chain links TRBV23-1 with TRBJ1-1; D remains unclear. TRBV23-1 is an ORF; its function is uncertain. The ends were cut back, 2 bases at V and 5 bases at J, with 12 bases in the middle. The CDR3 consists of 14 residues. CDR3 protein: CASSQEPGWTEAFF. Written as DNA, the CDR3 is TGCGCCAGCAGTCAAGAGCCGGGTTGGACTGAAGCTTTCTTT.

A word on this clone: Other DNA sequences in this sample translate to the same CDR3. J is TRBJ2-2 and V is TRBV6-1; 8 bases are a match to TRBD1. The V gene end was trimmed by 6 bases and the J gene end by 0 bases; junction bases not matched to a gene: 3. In germline, CDR1 is MNHNS, CDR2 SASEGT. This CDR3 contains 15 residues. The CDR3 DNA sequence: TGTGCCAGCAGGGACAGGGTTTCGAACACCGGGGAGCTGTTTTTT. It translates to CASRDRVSNTGELFF.

This clone was recorded a few times. This chain uses TRBV29-1 with TRBJ2-1; D uncertain. V was shortened by 0 bases and J by 7 bases, with 13 bases between the two germline ends. From germline, CDR1 is SQVTM and CDR2 ANQGSEA. This CDR3 is built from 14 residues. CDR3 in DNA: TGCAGCGTTGAAGAGACTTTGTACGGGAATGAGCAGTTCTTC. This encodes CSVEETLYGNEQFF.